One T cell receptor beta chain is described in this entry. Its antigen is undetermined. Primers used in a second PCR of roughly 7 to 12 cycles were a sample-barcoded 5' primer and a J-beta primer mix. A template-switch adaptor that had 12 random nucleotides put a tag on each cDNA molecule. Every sample gave at least 3 million paired-end reads containing CDR3. Each CDR3 protein is one row after TCRdb ran MiXCR on the 5' RACE reads. The repertoire includes about 900,000 distinct CDR3 sequences, under 80% of them detected once, and 25% to 30% sits in the top ten. These data come from a study of blood T cells in healthy people across ages. General study points: Relative to aged donors, long-lived donors carried more naive CD4+ cells and displayed higher diversity. Unknown CMV status may confound age-related changes in expanded clones.

The CDR3 has 15 residues. Between the trimmed V and J ends, which lost 1 base and 1 base, there was a span of 8 bases. Germline V gene data show CDR1 as SGHTA and CDR2 as FQGNSA. Sequencing input: blood. The origin of this receptor is a man aged 25-45 years in good health. The chain joins TRBV7-2 to TRBJ1-5; the D is unclear. CDR3 DNA: TGTGCCAGCAGCTTAGTGGGCGGCAGCAATCAGCCCCAGCATTTT. Its translation is CASSLVGGSNQPQHF.